The clone carrying this TCR beta chain was counted at least ten times. This sample stems from a study of human T cells and chemical hapten exposure. As handled by the study authors: Sample TCR totals centred on a median of approximately 96,000, ranging about 23,224 to 700,000. MiXCR, run by TCRdb on the RACE reads, gives a single entry per CDR3 protein. The authors' filters were not applied to this entry. The sample has some 380,000 distinct CDR3 sequences; more than 4.5% are singletons. In germline, CDR1 is SQVTM, CDR2 ANQGSEA. The CDR3 has 11 residues. Deletions cut 6 bases from V and 3 bases from J, with 7 bases between. The time point is: patch test 1, 2 weeks after DPC sensitization. Indicated treatment: therapeutic diphenylcyclopropenone sensitization with weekly scalp DPC.

The sample here was whole blood, taken in connection with sensitization to the hapten diphenylcyclopropenone (DPC). This sequence was found in a woman aged 45 to 65 with alopecia areata. Some clones in this sample may be carry-over from other donors' samples. The chain combines TRBV29-1 with TRBJ2-3; D not certain. The CDR3 coding sequence is TGCAGCGTGTGGTTAACAGATACGCAGTATTTT. Its translation is CSVWLTDTQYF.